Shown below are 20 T cell receptor beta chains from a single sample sequenced in a study of blood T cell repertoires in COVID-19. This table comes from immunoSEQ multiplex PCR, and its TCRdb copy is limited to in-frame clones, with some not included. The sample has roughly 140,000 clones; over 70% are singletons. What was sequenced was peripheral blood. The receptors were gathered from a woman aged 55-70 years with acute or convalescent COVID-19.

The chain uses TRBV3-1 (or the pseudogene TRBV3-2) and TRBJ2-5; 13 bases fit TRBD2. The germline CDR1 and CDR2 sequences are LGHDT and YNNKEL (reference sequence). The CDR3 has 18 amino acids. V gave up 4 bases and J gave up 5 bases; unmatched junction bases: 13. CDR3 bases: TGTGCCAGCAGCCCCAGCGAACTAGCGGGAGGGCCTAGGGAGACCCAGTACTTC. Translation: CASSPSELAGGPRETQYF.

The chain uses TRBV15 and TRBJ2-3; 12 nucleotides agree with TRBD2. The J segment lost 4 bases and the V segment lost 1 base, leaving 6 bases of the junction unmatched. This CDR3 has 17 residues. From germline, CDR1 is LNHNV and CDR2 YYDKDF (reference sequence). Here the CDR3 DNA reads TGTGCCACCAGCAGAGGACTAGCGGGGGCTGGGGCAGATACGCAGTATTTT. It encodes CATSRGLAGAGADTQYF.

The J gene is TRBJ2-7, the V gene TRBV2; D perhaps matches TRBD2 (6 bases). CDR3 size: 15 residues. The V gene lost 3 bases and the J gene lost 2 bases, with 14 bases spanning the gap. The V gene's germline CDR1 is SNHLY and CDR2 FYNNEI. The chain's CDR3 is CASSDSRGNTYEQYF. CDR3 sequence (DNA): TGTGCCAGCAGTGACTCGCGGGGTAATACCTACGAGCAGTACTTC.

The gene calls are TRBV12-5 and TRBJ2-7, with unresolved D. This CDR3 region has 12 residues. Trimming cost V 6 bases and J 6 bases, with 12 bases left between them. Germline-derived CDR1 and CDR2 are LGHNT and FRNRAP. CDR3 DNA: TGTGCTAGTGGCCTCCAACTGTCCGAGCAGTACTTC. Protein product: CASGLQLSEQYF.

The chain recombines TRBV5-1 with TRBJ1-6; D is unclear. V shed 1 base and J shed 5 bases, with 7 bases lying between them. The CDR3 is 14 amino acids. Germline V gives CDR1 SGHRS, CDR2 YFSETQ. The CDR3 nucleotides read TGCGCCAGCAGCTTGATCGGGGATAATTCACCCCTCCACTTT. Its translation: CASSLIGDNSPLHF. The full variable domain, its missing parts supplied by reference TRBV5-1 and TRBJ1-6, is KAGVTQTPRYLIKTRGQQVTLSCSPISGHRSVSWYQQTPGQGLQFLFEYFSETQRNKGNFPGRFSGRQFSNSRSEMNVSTLELGDSALYLCASSLIGDNSPLHFGNGTRLTVT.

This sequence joins TRBV25-1 and TRBJ2-2; 7 nucleotides match TRBD2. The CDR3 has 16 amino acids. CDR1 MGHDK and CDR2 SYGVNS come from the germline V gene. Trimming at V came to 4 bases and at J to 6 bases, leaving 11 bases not matched to a gene. CDR3 residues: CASSVATSSIPGELFF. The CDR3, as DNA: TGTGCCAGCAGTGTTGCGACTAGCTCAATCCCCGGGGAGCTGTTTTTT.

This clone has only one observation. The chain couples TRBV5-4 to TRBJ2-1, with 10 bases identical to TRBD2. With 4 bases clipped from V and 10 bases from J, the junction kept 11 bases outside the gene matches. In germline, CDR1 is SGHNT, CDR2 YYREEE (reference sequence). The CDR3 consists of 15 residues. Written as DNA, the CDR3 is TGTGCCAGCAGCCCCCCGGGACTAGCGAGTCACGAGCAGTTCTTC. Translating it yields CASSPPGLASHEQFF.

This chain connects TRBV5-4 to TRBJ2-7; 12 bases align to TRBD1. The trim removed 4 bases at V and 7 bases at J, leaving 12 bases unmatched. This CDR3 is 16 amino acids long. The germline V gene encodes CDR1 SGHNT and CDR2 YYREEE (reference sequence). DNA of the CDR3: TGTGCCAGCAGCCGGGGCGGGACAGGGGGCTTCTGGGAGCAGTACTTC. Its translation: CASSRGGTGGFWEQYF.

J is TRBJ1-2 and V is TRBV19, with D possibly matching TRBD1 (5 bases). V was clipped by 3 bases and J by 9 bases, with 14 bases between them. Germline V gives CDR1 LNHDA, CDR2 SQIVND (reference sequence). The CDR3 loop spans 13 amino acids. This CDR3 is CASSMDTTVRYTF. The DNA of the CDR3 is TGTGCCAGTAGTATGGATACGACAGTGCGCTACACCTTC.

This clone was seen a handful of times. This CDR3 reads CASSPILTGGGYGYTF. DNA of the CDR3: TGTGCCAGCAGCCCGATTCTTACAGGGGGAGGCTATGGCTACACCTTC. The chain employs TRBV28 and TRBJ1-2; the match to TRBD1 covers 8 bases. The V and J ends lost 6 bases and 4 bases, in that order; junction bases with no gene match: 13. CDR1 is MDHEN, CDR2 SYDVKM, per germline. The CDR3 is 16 amino acids.

J is TRBJ2-1 and V is TRBV19, with 14 bases matching TRBD2. The CDR3 sequence is 15 residues long. The germline V gene has CDR1 LNHDA and CDR2 SQIVND (reference sequence). The V gene end was trimmed by 6 bases and the J gene end by 10 bases; junction bases not matched to a gene: 8. The CDR3 region has the DNA TGTGCCAGTAGGGGGACTAGCGGGAGTGTAATGGAGCAGTTCTTC. As protein: CASRGTSGSVMEQFF.

This clone was counted only a few times. This sequence joins TRBV13 and TRBJ2-1, with 8 nucleotides matching TRBD2. This CDR3 has 16 residues. The germline V gene encodes CDR1 PRHDT and CDR2 FYEKMQ (reference sequence). The trim removed 0 bases at V and 4 bases at J, leaving 5 bases unmatched. The CDR3 DNA sequence: TGTGCCAGCAGCTTAGGGACTAGCGCCAAATACAATGAGCAGTTCTTC. This translates into CASSLGTSAKYNEQFF.

The gene calls are TRBV7-3 and TRBJ2-3, with TRBD1 matching 8 bases. The germline CDR1 and CDR2 sequences are SGHTA and FQGTGA. The trim removed 3 bases at V and 6 bases at J, leaving 5 bases unmatched. This CDR3 contains 14 residues. DNA for the CDR3: TGTGCCAGCAGCTTCGACAGGGGCTCGGATACGCAGTATTTT. It is translated as CASSFDRGSDTQYF.

The V and J genes are TRBV10-3 and TRBJ1-1, with 8 bases aligning to TRBD1. Germline assignment: CDR1 ENHRY and CDR2 SYGVKD. The trim removed 6 bases at V and 4 bases at J, leaving 4 bases unmatched. The CDR3 totals 13 residues. CDR3 protein: CAISGQGGTEAFF. Here the CDR3 DNA reads TGTGCCATCAGCGGACAGGGAGGCACTGAAGCTTTCTTT.

The rearrangement links TRBV7-7 to TRBJ1-4, with TRBD1 matching 9 bases. Unmatched junction bases numbered 5, after V lost 1 base and J lost 8 bases. CDR1 and CDR2 (germline): SSHAT, FNYEAQ (reference sequence). The CDR3 is 15 residues long. The CDR3 region has the DNA TGTGCCAGCAGCTTAGGTCCAGGGACAGGGGAAAAACTGTTTTTT. Translated, it gives CASSLGPGTGEKLFF.

This clone was seen just once. J is TRBJ2-5 and V is TRBV29-1; 16 bases are shared with TRBD2. The germline gives CDR1 SQVTM, CDR2 ANQGSEA. The CDR3 has 14 amino acids. The ends lost 5 bases at V and 5 bases at J; junction bases unmatched: 2. The CDR3 protein is CSVTGLAGGETQYF. The CDR3 region has the DNA TGCAGCGTTACGGGACTAGCGGGAGGGGAGACCCAGTACTTC. The full variable domain, rest sourced from reference TRBV29-1 and TRBJ2-5, is SAVISQKPSRDICQRGTSLTIQCQVDSQVTMMFWYRQQPGQSLTLIATANQGSEATYESGFVIDKFPISRPNLTFSTLTVSNMSPEDSSIYLCSVTGLAGGETQYFGPGTRLLVL.

The V call is TRBV28, the J call TRBJ2-1; 12 nucleotides agree with TRBD2. The germline V gene encodes CDR1 MDHEN and CDR2 SYDVKM. After removal of 5 bases from V and 8 bases from J, the junction contained 4 bases not matched to a gene. The CDR3 runs 14 residues. The CDR3 sequence is CASSPSGRADEQFF. The CDR3 nucleotides read TGTGCCAGCAGTCCTAGCGGGAGGGCCGATGAGCAGTTCTTC.

The genes are TRBV27 and TRBJ1-2; TRBD1 matches at 9 bases. Germline V gives CDR1 MNHEY, CDR2 SMNVEV (reference sequence). This CDR3 is 15 amino acids long. The V segment lost 4 bases and the J segment 8 bases; nucleotides outside the gene matches: 11. This CDR3 is CASSSPRGQGDGYTF. The CDR3, as DNA: TGTGCCAGCAGTTCCCCAAGGGGACAGGGTGACGGCTACACCTTC.

J is TRBJ1-1 and V is TRBV28; D is undetermined. V lost 7 bases and J 1 base, leaving 4 bases between the germline ends. The CDR3 has 11 amino acids. The germline CDR1 and CDR2 sequences are MDHEN and SYDVKM. Here the CDR3 reads CASKQNTEAFF. CDR3 DNA sequence: TGTGCCAGCAAACAGAACACTGAAGCTTTCTTT.

This chain links TRBV5-4 with TRBJ2-1, with a tentative D call TRBD1 (6 bases). V dropped 4 bases and J dropped 15 bases, with 20 bases sitting between them. CDR1 is SGHNT, CDR2 YYREEE, per germline (reference sequence). CDR3 size: 13 residues. The CDR3, as DNA: TGTGCCAGCAGCCCTTCAGGGGCATCCCTCCCGTTCTTC. Amino acid sequence: CASSPSGASLPFF.